This T cell receptor (beta chain) appears in the sequencing data of a study of cytomegalovirus exposure and HLA in healthy donors (dated by TCRdb to between 2016 and 2019). In the study overall: According to an earlier analysis of 550 to 700 of the donors, some 180 million T cells yielded over 90 million unique TCR beta sequences and more than 250 Gb of sequence data. The genetic ancestry cluster associated with self-reported Caucasian donors included roughly 84% of the roughly 400 genotyped donors. The study profiled the T cell repertoires of 666 subjects by immunosequencing and related them to cytomegalovirus serostatus. An early release covering roughly 640 HLA-typed donors comprised 250 to 350 gigabases of sequencing data and approximately 80 million unique TCR sequences. To study patterns of TCR occurrence, a later analysis re-analyzed previously published TCR beta repertoires from 500 to 850 donors and added high-resolution HLA genotyping. To predict cytomegalovirus infection status, the study brought together high-throughput TCR immunosequencing, statistical association of individual TCRs with disease status, and machine learning. Among around 400 genotyped donors of the cohort, an average of roughly 230,000 unique TCR beta nucleotide sequences was sequenced per donor, of which 15% to 20% were non-productive. Genome-wide SNP genotypes for about 65% of the 666 donors were used in a later genetic analysis, which treated that subset as a discovery cohort. Roughly five DR-DQ haplotypes were treated as single units for association and clustering because of strong linkage in the cohort. Rather than using new phenotypic data, the later analysis identified candidate immune exposures from TCR beta sequences and from how often those sequences occurred across donors. The number of typed donors differed by locus: 629-630 for A, B, C, DRB1 and DQB1; some 500 for DQA1; approximately 600 for DPA1; and some 430 for DPB1. Donor age, sex, ethnicity and CMV serostatus were collected together with the repertoire data. The study aimed to test whether signatures of past pathogen exposure could be identified by cataloging public T cell receptors. Besides the first cohort of roughly 640 subjects, a separate validation cohort made up of about 120 different subjects was used. Class I and class II HLA loci were covered by the typing at four-digit resolution. To decide whether each TCR beta V gene segment behaved as functional or pseudogenic, an earlier analysis of over 500 of the donors relied on high-throughput TCR beta sequencing. All discovery cohort repertoires had been generated on a single sequencing platform.

Library preparation used the immunoSEQ multiplex PCR assay. The multiplex PCR relied on a mix of 60 forward primers for TCR Vbeta segments and 13 reverse primers for TCR Jbeta segments. A multiplex PCR assay on genomic DNA amplified the CDR3 region of rearranged TCR beta genes. Amplified TCR beta libraries were sequenced as 87-base-pair reads on the Illumina HiSeq System. In the authors' own workflow: In a later analysis, tens of millions of unique TCR beta chains were counted across the approximately 640 repertoires, and around 10 million of these chains were shared by at least two donors. To remove PCR and sequencing errors, raw reads were error-corrected and collapsed into unique sequences using a nearest-neighbor algorithm that merged closely related sequences. Alignment of CDR3 sequences to IMGT reference sequences was used to assign V, D and J gene segments. Each retained sequence needed at least a six-nucleotide match to both a V gene segment and a J gene segment. Rearrangements were classified as productive when the CDR3 lacked stop codons and remained in frame with V and J, and all other rearrangements were classified as non-productive. CDR3 was defined according to IMGT convention as the region running from the second conserved V-encoded cysteine to the conserved J-encoded phenylalanine. Sequences without an unambiguous match to a single V gene segment were excluded from the earlier analysis of 500 to 700 of the donors. An earlier analysis of around 600 of the donors classified V segments as functional when productive rearrangements were above 56.7% and as segregating when the standard deviation between donors was above 5%. A statistical classification framework was built for diagnosing cytomegalovirus status from the catalog of TCR beta chain sequences. A later analysis assigned V and J genes by comparing TCR nucleotide sequences with IMGT/GENE-DB human TR gene sequences. Using the TCRdist pipeline, a later analysis assigned CDR3 sequences along with most-parsimonious VDJ recombination scenarios. In a later analysis, each TCR beta chain was defined by its CDR3 amino acid sequence together with its V-gene family, and reads lacking a unique V-gene family were excluded. A later analysis removed 600 or so highly shared, low-generation-probability nucleotide sequences to deal with suspected cross-contamination and a sequencing artifact. In a later analysis, a clonal expansion index for each public chain was calculated from normalized within-repertoire ranks of inferred template counts. Generation probabilities in a later analysis came from a VDJ recombination model fitted to out-of-frame rearrangements, and those results were checked against IGoR. In a later analysis, TCR-TCR, TCR-HLA and TCR-CMV co-occurrence was scored with hypergeometric tests, and a repertoire-size bias correction was applied to TCR pairs. In a later analysis, false discovery rates were estimated by permuting HLA or CMV assignments 20 times. In a later analysis, co-occurring TCRs were grouped using DBSCAN, and TCRdist sequence similarity was added for clustering within HLA-allele-positive subsets. Repertoires with fewer than 30,000 or more than 120,000 public chains, plus five repertoires with anomalous nucleotide sharing, were excluded from co-occurrence clustering. TCRdb provides this immuneACCESS table in a form limited to in-frame rearrangements. Some clones are lacking; in checked studies, under half of them reflect an unresolved V gene, and why the rest are absent is not known. D and trimming were read from the DNA, whereas the V and J calls and clone size are those reported in that table. The sample table contains 80,000 to 95,000 clones; only one count was recorded for around 70% of them. Of the sample, approximately 16% is held by the ten largest clones.

The cohort consisted of approximately 670 healthy bone marrow donors. At the time of sampling, every cohort member was nominally healthy, though immune exposures that went unrecorded were likely present. The donor tested CMV seropositive, placing the donor among the 310 or so seropositive members of the cohort. Each donor provided a peripheral blood sample, and peripheral blood mononuclear cells were used for TCR beta sequencing. The Qiagen DNeasy Blood Extraction Kit was used to extract genomic DNA from the blood cell samples. Here is what the overall study found, with its caveats: At a false discovery rate of 0.05, a later analysis linked around 15,000 TCR beta sequences to specific HLA alleles. Because HLA typing was missing for some donors at each locus, association tests included only the typed subset. Broadly in line with IMGT annotations, most TCR beta V segments showed up in productive rearrangements about 90% or about 30% of the time in an earlier analysis of a few hundred of the donors. In a later analysis, HLA-associated TCR beta chains showed more clonal expansion and lower generation probabilities than non-associated chains that were equally common. The earlier analysis of 587 of the donors excluded 15 to 20 rarely observed V segments, including chromosome 9 orphons, because counts were too low. The classifier was reported to diagnose cytomegalovirus status with high specificity and sensitivity in both the original and validation cohorts. The authors suggested that the approach could potentially be extended to other disease states and immunological phenotypes. The study gave a list of more than 150 TCR beta chains associated with cytomegalovirus. Only TCR beta chains were sequenced in this cohort, and the absence of alpha or paired-chain data limited detectable features. According to a later analysis, most CMV-associated TCR beta chains appeared to be HLA-restricted, and the HLA associations seemed to be driven largely by CMV exposure. Most TCR sequences were seen in very few donors, while some public TCRs were found in many individuals. Three of the identified cytomegalovirus-associated TCR beta chains were confirmed in vitro to be specific for cytomegalovirus antigens. The presence/absence analyses assumed that sequencing depth was roughly uniform across donors, and that assumption may not be true. Immune exposure information for the cohort was limited to CMV serostatus. Assigning TCR associations to individual alleles was difficult when HLA alleles, especially DR and DQ, strongly co-occurred. An association between a missense DCLRE1C variant and V-gene and J-gene trimming of TCR beta chains was found in a later genetic analysis and replicated in an independent cohort. A cluster of highly shared sequence variants was judged likely to be a technical artifact of the sequencing pipeline. Some IMGT-functional V segments, including TRBV6-2 and TRBV6-3, could not be distinguished by the 87-base-pair reads and were therefore excluded. A later genetic analysis reported fewer N-insertions in productive TCRs among donors in an Asian-associated ancestry cluster than the roughly 640-donor mean. Correlated functional status among segregating V segments might reflect linkage disequilibrium, but an unknown experimental factor could not be ruled out. According to a later analysis, parvovirus B19, influenza, CMV and Epstein-Barr virus appeared linked to several top co-occurrence clusters. A further reported finding was that TCR beta sequences accurately predicted the HLA-A and HLA-B alleles for most subjects in the first cohort. A later analysis found that TCR association rates varied across HLA loci, with DRB1 alleles showing the most associated TCRs and HLA-C alleles the fewest.

As encoded in the germline V gene (reference sequence), CDR1 is LNHDA while CDR2 is SQIVND. V gives up 2 bases and J gives up 6 bases, and the segment between their germline ends measures 18 bases. The CDR3 has 16 amino acids, counting the end cysteine and phenylalanine. Only the CDR3 portion is preserved as DNA: 48 bases, with reading frame beginning at the first base. This clone showed up just a few times. The specificity of this receptor is unknown. Qualities for individual bases were not recorded, and no much larger clone is one base off. The sample was PBMCs. The clonotype originates from a woman aged 45-65 years in good health and CMV-seropositive. The chain joins TRBV19 to TRBJ2-3; tentative D gene TRBD2, with 6 bases matching. CDR3 loop: CASSIFAGRGEDTQYF. The nucleotides read TGTGCCAGTAGTATATTTGCGGGACGGGGCGAGGATACGCAGTATTTT.